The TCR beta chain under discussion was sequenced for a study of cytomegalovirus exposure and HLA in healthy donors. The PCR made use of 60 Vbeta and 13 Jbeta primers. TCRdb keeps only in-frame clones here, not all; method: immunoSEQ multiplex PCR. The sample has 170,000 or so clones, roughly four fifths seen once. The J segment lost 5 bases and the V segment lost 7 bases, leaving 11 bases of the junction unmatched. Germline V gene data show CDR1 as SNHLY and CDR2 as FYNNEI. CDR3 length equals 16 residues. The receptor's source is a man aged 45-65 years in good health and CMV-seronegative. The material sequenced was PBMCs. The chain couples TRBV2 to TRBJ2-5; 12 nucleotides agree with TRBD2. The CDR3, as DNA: TGTGCCAGCACTCGGACTAGCGGGGCTCCTGGGGAGACCCAGTACTTC. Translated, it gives CASTRTSGAPGETQYF.